Following are 14 T cell receptor beta chains from one sample sequenced in a study of T-cell reconstitution after alpha-beta-depleted transplantation in children. The library targeted TCRbeta and was prepared with unique molecular identifiers. One entry per CDR3 protein, called by TCRdb with MiXCR from the PCR reads. The data contain 530,000 or so distinct CDR3 sequences, 20% to 30% of them singletons. The sequences come from PBMCs, collected before TCRalphabeta/CD19-depleted stem cell transplant. The receptors originated from a boy under three years old with Wiskott-Aldrich syndrome, due to receive a stem cell transplant.

CDR3 sequence reads: CSAVEQETQYF. In DNA form, the CDR3 reads TGCAGTGCAGTAGAACAAGAGACCCAGTACTTC. The chain joins TRBV20-1 to TRBJ2-5; D is unresolved. V was clipped by 6 bases and J by 2 bases, with 7 bases between them. Germline loops: CDR1 DFQATT, CDR2 SNEGSKA (reference sequence). The CDR3 sequence is 11 residues long.

Only a few counts were recorded for this clonotype. The chain employs TRBV12-3 or TRBV12-4 and TRBJ2-6; the D is unclear. The ends were cut back, 5 bases at V and 2 bases at J, with 13 bases in the middle. This CDR3 has 16 amino acids. CDR3 nucleotides: TGTGCCAGCAGTACGAGGATCGCGACTGGGGCCAACGTCCTGACTTTC. Its protein product is CASSTRIATGANVLTF.

The rearrangement links TRBV29-1 to TRBJ1-4; D is unresolved. Germline CDR1 is SQVTM and CDR2 is ANQGSEA. There are 14 residues in the CDR3. Trimming left V 4 bases short and J 7 bases short, with 16 bases between. The CDR3 spells CSVVYGVEGEKLFF. The CDR3 DNA follows: TGCAGCGTTGTGTACGGGGTCGAGGGTGAAAAACTGTTTTTT.

In its sample, this clonotype was seen a few times. The chain employs TRBV5-1 and TRBJ1-1; 7 bases agree with TRBD1. Trimming at V came to 4 bases and at J to 0 bases, leaving 3 bases not matched to a gene. The germline gives CDR1 SGHRS, CDR2 YFSETQ. The CDR3 has 14 residues. As DNA, the CDR3 is TGCGCCAGCAGCGCCGGGACAGTGAACACTGAAGCTTTCTTT. It is translated as CASSAGTVNTEAFF.

The gene calls are TRBV3-1 and TRBJ2-5; D perhaps matches TRBD1 (5 bases). Germline V gene sequence: CDR1 LGHDT, CDR2 YNNKEL (reference sequence). This CDR3 spans 18 amino acids. The V end lost 2 bases, the J end lost 0 bases, and 19 bases lay between the germline ends. CDR3 DNA: TGTGCCAGCAGCCAAAGGACACCCTTCACTAAGTACCAAGAGACCCAGTACTTC. Residues: CASSQRTPFTKYQETQYF.

The chain is built from TRBV5-1 and TRBJ2-1; TRBD2 is a possible D gene (6 bases). V was clipped by 4 bases and J by 5 bases, with 10 bases between them. Germline V lookup: CDR1 SGHRS, CDR2 YFSETQ. CDR3 length equals 13 residues. DNA for the CDR3: TGCGCCAGCAGCGAGGGACTGCACAATGAGCAGTTCTTC. Translation: CASSEGLHNEQFF. Looking up the rest from reference TRBV5-1 and TRBJ2-1 gives the full variable domain: KAGVTQTPRYLIKTRGQQVTLSCSPISGHRSVSWYQQTPGQGLQFLFEYFSETQRNKGNFPGRFSGRQFSNSRSEMNVSTLELGDSALYLCASSEGLHNEQFFGPGTRLTVL.

This clonotype was seen a single time. This chain connects TRBV14 to TRBJ1-1; D is perhaps TRBD1 (6 bases). This CDR3 spans 14 amino acids. Trimming removed 3 bases at V and 1 base at J, with 9 bases between. Looked up from germline, CDR1 is SGHDN and CDR2 is FVKESK. The CDR3 is CASSHGGKNTEAFF. CDR3 in DNA: TGTGCCAGCAGCCACGGGGGCAAGAACACTGAAGCTTTCTTT.

In its sample, this clonotype was seen a few times. The chain uses TRBV12-3 or TRBV12-4 and TRBJ2-5; D is perhaps TRBD1 or TRBD2 (6 bases each). The CDR3 runs 14 residues. The V end was cut by 3 bases, the J end by 4 bases, with 12 bases between. CDR3 region: CASSFGGQPETQYF. CDR3 sequence (DNA): TGTGCCAGCAGTTTTGGGGGGCAGCCAGAGACCCAGTACTTC.

The chain uses TRBV5-1 and TRBJ1-1; no firm D call. CDR1 and CDR2 from the germline V gene are SGHRS and YFSETQ. The CDR3 totals 15 residues. Between the trimmed V and J ends, which lost 4 bases and 4 bases, there was a span of 17 bases. The CDR3 DNA is TGCGCCAGCAGCCGGGTGGATCGTCTGATCACTGAAGCTTTCTTT. It translates to CASSRVDRLITEAFF.

This clonotype was detected a few times. This sequence joins TRBV3-1 and TRBJ1-2; perhaps TRBD1 as D (5 bases). V dropped 5 bases and J dropped 7 bases, with 14 bases sitting between them. CDR3 size: 13 residues. Germline CDR1 is LGHDT and CDR2 is YNNKEL (reference sequence). The CDR3 DNA is TGTGCCAGCAGCTACTTCGGTGGGACTGGCTACACCTTC. Translating gives CASSYFGGTGYTF. The full variable domain, in which reference TRBV3-1 and TRBJ1-2 provide the parts outside the CDR3, is DTAVSQTPKYLVTQMGNDKSIKCEQNLGHDTMYWYKQDSKKFLKIMFSYNNKELIINETVPNRFSPKSPDKAHLNLHINSLELGDSAVYFCASSYFGGTGYTFGSGTRLTVV.

In its sample, this clonotype was seen a few times. This CDR3 reads CASSLRGIDTQYF. Written as DNA, the CDR3 is TGCGCCAGCAGCTTGCGGGGGATAGATACGCAGTATTTT. The chain links TRBV5-1 to TRBJ2-3; D may be TRBD2 (6 bases). CDR3 length equals 13 residues. With 1 base removed from V and 5 bases from J, the gap between germline ends came to 8 bases. Per the germline V gene, CDR1 is SGHRS and CDR2 is YFSETQ.

In this sample, this clonotype turned up a few times. This chain connects TRBV30 to TRBJ2-5; 8 bases match TRBD1. Unmatched junction bases numbered 5, after V lost 5 bases and J lost 0 bases. There are 14 residues in the CDR3. Germline V gene lookup returns CDR1 GTSNPN and CDR2 SVGIG (reference sequence). The CDR3: CAWGWTGNQETQYF. The CDR3 nucleotides read TGTGCCTGGGGCTGGACAGGGAACCAAGAGACCCAGTACTTC.

The V call is TRBV12-3 or TRBV12-4, the J call TRBJ2-3, with 16 positions matching TRBD2. Germline trimming cut 5 bases from V and 2 bases from J; bases unmatched to any gene: 4. CDR3 length equals 17 residues. CDR3 in DNA: TGTGCCAGCAGTCCCGGGACTAGCGGGAGGGCCACAGATACGCAGTATTTT. Translating it yields CASSPGTSGRATDTQYF.

The chain employs TRBV20-1 and TRBJ2-1; no clear D. Germline V gene sequence: CDR1 DFQATT, CDR2 SNEGSKA (reference sequence). Trimming removed 5 bases from V and 10 bases from J, with 15 bases in between. The CDR3 has 12 amino acids. CDR3 sequence: CSARPPVGEQFF. CDR3 bases: TGCAGTGCTCGGCCGCCTGTAGGCGAGCAGTTCTTC.